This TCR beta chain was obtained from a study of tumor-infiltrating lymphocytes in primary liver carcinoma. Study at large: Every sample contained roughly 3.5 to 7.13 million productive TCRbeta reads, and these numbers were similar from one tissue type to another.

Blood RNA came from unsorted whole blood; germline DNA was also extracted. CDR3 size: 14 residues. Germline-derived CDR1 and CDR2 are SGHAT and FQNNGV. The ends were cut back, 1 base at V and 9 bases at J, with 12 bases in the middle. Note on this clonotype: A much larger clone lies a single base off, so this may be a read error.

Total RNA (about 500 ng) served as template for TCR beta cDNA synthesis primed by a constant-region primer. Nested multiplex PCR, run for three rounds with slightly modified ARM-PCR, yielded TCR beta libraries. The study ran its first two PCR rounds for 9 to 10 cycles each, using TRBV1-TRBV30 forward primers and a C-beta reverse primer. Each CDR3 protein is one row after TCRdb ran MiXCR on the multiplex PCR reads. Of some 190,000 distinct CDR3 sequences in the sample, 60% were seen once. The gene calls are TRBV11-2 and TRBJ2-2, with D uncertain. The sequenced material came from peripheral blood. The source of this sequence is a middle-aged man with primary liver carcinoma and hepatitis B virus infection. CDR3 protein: CASSLGSLARELFF. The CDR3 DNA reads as TGTGCCAGCAGCTTAGGGTCCCTCGCCAGGGAGCTGTTTTTT.